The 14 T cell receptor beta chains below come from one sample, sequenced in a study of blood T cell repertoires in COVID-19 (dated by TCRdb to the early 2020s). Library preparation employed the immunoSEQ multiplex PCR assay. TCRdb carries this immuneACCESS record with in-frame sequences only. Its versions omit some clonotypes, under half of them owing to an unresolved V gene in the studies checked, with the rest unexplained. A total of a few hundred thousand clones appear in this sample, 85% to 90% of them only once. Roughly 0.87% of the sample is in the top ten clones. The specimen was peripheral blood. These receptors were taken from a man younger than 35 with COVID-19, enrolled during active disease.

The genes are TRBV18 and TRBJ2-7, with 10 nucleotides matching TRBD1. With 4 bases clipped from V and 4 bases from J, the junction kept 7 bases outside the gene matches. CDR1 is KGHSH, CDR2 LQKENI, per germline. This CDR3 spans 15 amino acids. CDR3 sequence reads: CASSLMDRGGYEQYF. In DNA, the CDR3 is TGTGCCAGCTCACTCATGGACAGGGGGGGATACGAGCAGTACTTC. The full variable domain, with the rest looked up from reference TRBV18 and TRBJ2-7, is NAGVMQNPRHLVRRRGQEARLRCSPMKGHSHVYWYRQLPEEGLKFMVYLQKENIIDESGMPKERFSAEFPKEGPSILRIQQVVRGDSAAYFCASSLMDRGGYEQYFGPGTRLTVT.

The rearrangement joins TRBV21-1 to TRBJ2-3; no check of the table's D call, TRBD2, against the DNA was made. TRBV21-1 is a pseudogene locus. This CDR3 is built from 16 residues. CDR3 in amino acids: CASSSSAEGRTDTQYF. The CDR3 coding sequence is TGTGCCAGCAGCAGCAGCGCGGAGGGGCGCACAGATACGCAGTATTTT.

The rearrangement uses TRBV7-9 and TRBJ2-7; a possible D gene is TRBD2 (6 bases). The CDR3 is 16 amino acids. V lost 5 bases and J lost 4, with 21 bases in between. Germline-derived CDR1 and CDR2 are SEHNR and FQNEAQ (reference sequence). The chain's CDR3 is CASSGGVFGGAYEQYF. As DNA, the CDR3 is TGTGCCAGCAGCGGGGGAGTTTTTGGCGGGGCTTACGAGCAGTACTTC.

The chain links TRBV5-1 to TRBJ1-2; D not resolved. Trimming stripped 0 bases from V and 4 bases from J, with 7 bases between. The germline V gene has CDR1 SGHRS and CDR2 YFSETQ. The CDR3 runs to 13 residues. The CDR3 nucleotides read TGCGCCAGCAGCTTGGACAGCCTCTATGGCTACACCTTC. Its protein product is CASSLDSLYGYTF.

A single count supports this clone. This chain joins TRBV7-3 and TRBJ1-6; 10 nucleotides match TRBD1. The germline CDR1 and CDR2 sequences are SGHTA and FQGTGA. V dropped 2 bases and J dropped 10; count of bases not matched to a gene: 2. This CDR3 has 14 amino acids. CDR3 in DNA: TGTGCCAGCAGCTTAGGGACAGGGGAATCACCCCTCCACTTT. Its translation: CASSLGTGESPLHF.

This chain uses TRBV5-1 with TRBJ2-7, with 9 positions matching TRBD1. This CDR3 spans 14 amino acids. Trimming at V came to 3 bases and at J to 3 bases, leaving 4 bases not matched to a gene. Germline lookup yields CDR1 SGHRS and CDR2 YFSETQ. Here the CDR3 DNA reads TGCGCCAGCAGCTCACAGGGGGCCGACTACGAGCAGTACTTC. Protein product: CASSSQGADYEQYF.

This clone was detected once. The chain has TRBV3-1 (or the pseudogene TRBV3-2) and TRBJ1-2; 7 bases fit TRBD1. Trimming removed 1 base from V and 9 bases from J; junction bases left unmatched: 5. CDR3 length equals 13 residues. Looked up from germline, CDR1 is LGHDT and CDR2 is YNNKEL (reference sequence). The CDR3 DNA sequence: TGTGCCAGCAGCCAAGTAGGGACAGCCCGCTACACCTTC. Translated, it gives CASSQVGTARYTF.

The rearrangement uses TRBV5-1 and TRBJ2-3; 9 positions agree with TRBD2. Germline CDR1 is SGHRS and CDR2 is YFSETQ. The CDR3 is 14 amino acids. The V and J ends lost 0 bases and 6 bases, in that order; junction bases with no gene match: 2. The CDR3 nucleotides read TGCGCCAGCAGCTTGGCTAGCGGGGACGATACGCAGTATTTT. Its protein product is CASSLASGDDTQYF.

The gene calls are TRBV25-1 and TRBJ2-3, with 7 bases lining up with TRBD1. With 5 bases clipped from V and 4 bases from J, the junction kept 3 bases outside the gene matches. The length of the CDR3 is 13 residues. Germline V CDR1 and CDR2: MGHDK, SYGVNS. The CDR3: CASSRQGADTQYF. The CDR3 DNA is TGTGCCAGCAGTAGACAGGGCGCAGATACGCAGTATTTT.

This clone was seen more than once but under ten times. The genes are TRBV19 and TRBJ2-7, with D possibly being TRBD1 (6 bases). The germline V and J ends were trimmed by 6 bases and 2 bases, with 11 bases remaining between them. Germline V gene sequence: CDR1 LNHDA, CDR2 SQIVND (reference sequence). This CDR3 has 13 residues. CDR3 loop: CASSRDITYEQYF. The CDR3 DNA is TGTGCCAGTAGCCGGGACATAACCTACGAGCAGTACTTC.

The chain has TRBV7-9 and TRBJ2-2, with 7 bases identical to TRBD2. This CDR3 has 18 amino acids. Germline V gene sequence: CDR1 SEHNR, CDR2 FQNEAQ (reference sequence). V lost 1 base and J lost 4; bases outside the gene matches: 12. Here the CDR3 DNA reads TGTGCCAGCAGCTTAGTCCCTTCTGGACTAGATGGCACCGGGGAGCTGTTTTTT. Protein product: CASSLVPSGLDGTGELFF.

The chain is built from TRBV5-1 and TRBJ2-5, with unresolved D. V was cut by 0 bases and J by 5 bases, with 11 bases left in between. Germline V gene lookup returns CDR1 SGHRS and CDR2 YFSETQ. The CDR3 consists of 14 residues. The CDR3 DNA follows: TGCGCCAGCAGCTTGGTTGGTAGCCCTGAGACCCAGTACTTC. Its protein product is CASSLVGSPETQYF.

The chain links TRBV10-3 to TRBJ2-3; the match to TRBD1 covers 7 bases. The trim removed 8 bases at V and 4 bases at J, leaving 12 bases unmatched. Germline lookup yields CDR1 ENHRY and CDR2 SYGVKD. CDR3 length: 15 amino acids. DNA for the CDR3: TGTGCCATCCTACTACAGGGGAAAGGACCAGATACGCAGTATTTT. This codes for CAILLQGKGPDTQYF.

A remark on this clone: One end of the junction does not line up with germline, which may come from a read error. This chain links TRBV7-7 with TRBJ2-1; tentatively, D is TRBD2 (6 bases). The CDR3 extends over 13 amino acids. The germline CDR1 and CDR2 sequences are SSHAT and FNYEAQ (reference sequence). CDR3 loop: CASSSFGGGEQFF. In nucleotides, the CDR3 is TGTGCTAGCAGCTCCTTCGGGGGAGGTGAGCAGTTCTTC.